Listed here is a single TCR beta chain. Its target is unknown. Splitting of each subset's genomic DNA was done evenly across several immunoSEQ plates. TCRdb's copy holds only in-frame clones and misses some; the assay was immunoSEQ multiplex PCR. In the table there are around 1,900,000 clones, just over 90% of which are singletons. This sample was included in a study of shared clonotypes between healthy human individuals. Trimming left V 2 bases short and J 3 bases short, with 10 bases between. CDR1 is MNHNY, CDR2 SVGAGI, per germline (reference sequence). The CDR3 sequence is 14 residues long. General study points: A few donors had roughly 5.2% of their naive CD4 clonotypes in common. Generally, naive subsets (rather than memory subsets) showed larger estimated richness.

Terminally differentiated effector memory CD45RA+ cells were excluded by CCR7 positive selection of CD45RO-negative cells. J is TRBJ1-2 and V is TRBV6-6, with D maybe TRBD1 (5 bases). Specimen: naive CD8+ T cells from PBMCs. This TCR derives from a man aged 18 to 29 in good health. Some clones in this sample may be carry-over from other donors' samples. DNA for the CDR3: TGTGCCAGCAGTTACGTCGGGGGTTACTATGGCTACACCTTC. Its protein is CASSYVGGYYGYTF.